These 2 T cell receptor beta chains originate from one sample sequenced in a study of T cells in women clearing cervical HPV infection. The repertoire was sequenced with immunoSEQ multiplex PCR; TCRdb's copy has only in-frame clones and lacks some. Its table records tens of thousands of clones. The sequenced sample was blood buffy coat. The source is a woman aged 18-70 years with a cervical HPV16 infection that either progressed to CIN3+ or cleared (not recorded which).

Concerning this clone: The DNA ends 3 residues before the CDR3 does, and the rest of the CDR3 is filled in from the germline J gene. V and J are TRBV5-4 and TRBJ1-4, with 9 bases lining up with TRBD1. The CDR3 is 15 residues long. The germline CDR1 and CDR2 sequences are SGHNT and YYREEE (reference sequence). The V segment lost 4 bases and the J segment 8 bases; nucleotides outside the gene matches: 9. CDR3 sequence reads: CASSSLQGAGEKLFF. Partial CDR3 DNA: TGTGCCAGCAGCAGCTTACAGGGGGCAGGGGAAAAA. Combining the CDR3 with reference TRBV5-4 and TRBJ1-4 gives the whole variable domain ETGVTQSPTHLIKTRGQQVTLRCSSQSGHNTVSWYQQALGQGPQFIFQYYREEENGRGNFPPRFSGLQFPNYSSELNVNALELDDSALYLCASSSLQGAGEKLFFGSGTQLSVL.

With respect to this clone: Read sequence stops 3 residues before the CDR3 end, and the germline J gene provides the missing end. The chain has TRBV19 and TRBJ2-1, with D possibly matching TRBD2 (5 bases). CDR3 length equals 14 residues. V lost 7 bases, J lost 6 bases, and 16 bases lay in between. CDR1 is LNHDA, CDR2 SQIVND, per germline (reference sequence). CDR3 amino acids: CASKSGSISNEQFF. The covered CDR3 bases are TGTGCCAGTAAAAGCGGATCAATTTCCAATGAG.